The rows below give T cell receptor beta chains drawn from one sample of a study of shared clonotypes between healthy human individuals. The table came from immunoSEQ multiplex PCR; TCRdb's copy has only in-frame clones and leaves some out. This table holds over 1.5 million clones, under 99% found once. Material for sequencing was naive CD4+ T cells sorted from blood. The source of these receptors is a man aged 30 to 39 in good health. CDR3s include the opening cysteine and the closing phenylalanine or tryptophan. D genes are given only for firm matches. For some rows the clone size is stated as once, few or many, or as a class when expanded; others skip it.

d_call: .; v_call: TRBV15; j_call: TRBJ1-5; clone_size: .; cdr3_nt: TGTGCCACCAGCGGCGGAGTCGGACATGTGGTGGATCAGCCCCAGCATTTT; cdr3_aa: CATSGGVGHVVDQPQHF
d_call: .; v_call: TRBV7-2; j_call: TRBJ2-7; clone_size: .; cdr3_nt: TGTGCCAGCAGCTTGGGGTTCTACGAGCAGTACTTC; cdr3_aa: CASSLGFYEQYF
d_call: .; v_call: TRBV9; j_call: TRBJ2-3; clone_size: .; cdr3_nt: TGTGCCAGCAGCATTTGGGCTTCAGCAGCGACAGATACGCAGTATTTT; cdr3_aa: CASSIWASAATDTQYF
d_call: TRBD1; v_call: TRBV7-2; j_call: TRBJ1-5; clone_size: .; cdr3_nt: TGTGCCAGCAGCCTTACAGGGGGCCGCAATCAGCCCCAGCATTTT; cdr3_aa: CASSLTGGRNQPQHF
d_call: .; v_call: TRBV18; j_call: TRBJ1-1; clone_size: .; cdr3_nt: TGTGCCAGCTCACCAAACGTGGGTTACACTGAAGCTTTCTTT; cdr3_aa: CASSPNVGYTEAFF
d_call: .; v_call: TRBV5-1; j_call: TRBJ2-1; clone_size: .; cdr3_nt: TGCGCCAGCAGTTCCGAACAGGGAAGATACAATGAGCAGTTCTTC; cdr3_aa: CASSSEQGRYNEQFF
d_call: TRBD1; v_call: TRBV29-1; j_call: TRBJ1-1; clone_size: .; cdr3_nt: TGCAGCGTAGTACAGGGGTGGGACACTGAAGCTTTCTTT; cdr3_aa: CSVVQGWDTEAFF
d_call: .; v_call: TRBV9; j_call: TRBJ2-2; clone_size: .; cdr3_nt: TGTGCCAGCAGCTCGAGGATGGTGGGGCGGGGGAACACCGGGGAGCTGTTTTTT; cdr3_aa: CASSSRMVGRGNTGELFF
d_call: .; v_call: TRBV28; j_call: TRBJ1-2; clone_size: few; cdr3_nt: TGTGCCAGCAGTCCCGGTGCGATAGGCTACACCTTC; cdr3_aa: CASSPGAIGYTF
d_call: .; v_call: TRBV4-3; j_call: TRBJ2-2; clone_size: .; cdr3_nt: TGCGCCAGCAGCCAAGAAATTTTGAGGGAGTCATTTGCCGGGGAGCTGTTTTTT; cdr3_aa: CASSQEILRESFAGELFF
d_call: .; v_call: TRBV13; j_call: TRBJ1-2; clone_size: .; cdr3_nt: TGTGCCAGCAGCCCCGGGACGGGATATGGCTACACCTTC; cdr3_aa: CASSPGTGYGYTF
d_call: .; v_call: TRBV5-1; j_call: TRBJ2-7; clone_size: once; cdr3_nt: TGCGCCAGCAGCTTGGTTCCAGGGACCTACGAGCAGTACTTC; cdr3_aa: CASSLVPGTYEQYF
d_call: .; v_call: TRBV28; j_call: TRBJ1-1; clone_size: .; cdr3_nt: TGTGCCAGCAGTTTTGGCGGGAGGACAGTATTGAACACTGAAGCTTTCTTT; cdr3_aa: CASSFGGRTVLNTEAFF
d_call: .; v_call: TRBV28; j_call: TRBJ2-7; clone_size: .; cdr3_nt: TGTGCCAGCAGTTTATTTTTCCGGGTCCACGAGCAGTACTTC; cdr3_aa: CASSLFFRVHEQYF
d_call: .; v_call: TRBV5-1; j_call: TRBJ1-5; clone_size: .; cdr3_nt: TGCGCCAGCAGCTTGGCTGGGGCGGGGGAATGGCCCCAGCATTTT; cdr3_aa: CASSLAGAGEWPQHF
d_call: .; v_call: TRBV14; j_call: TRBJ2-1; clone_size: .; cdr3_nt: TGTGCCAGCAGCCATGTCGGCACGTCTCAGGGAGGTGAGCAGTTCTTC; cdr3_aa: CASSHVGTSQGGEQFF
d_call: .; v_call: TRBV27; j_call: TRBJ1-2; clone_size: .; cdr3_nt: TGTGCCAGCAGCGATAGGCCTCTGCCTTACAACTATGGCTACACCTTC; cdr3_aa: CASSDRPLPYNYGYTF
d_call: .; v_call: TRBV19; j_call: TRBJ2-1; clone_size: once; cdr3_nt: TGTGCCAGTAGTGGTTTAGACAGCTACAATGAGCAGTTCTTC; cdr3_aa: CASSGLDSYNEQFF
d_call: .; v_call: TRBV6-6; j_call: TRBJ2-3; clone_size: .; cdr3_nt: TGTGCCAGCAGTTCGGTTAGCACAGATACGCAGTATTTT; cdr3_aa: CASSSVSTDTQYF
d_call: TRBD1; v_call: TRBV7-2; j_call: TRBJ1-2; clone_size: .; cdr3_nt: TGTGCCAGCAGCCCGGGACAGAGGTATACGGGCTACACCTTC; cdr3_aa: CASSPGQRYTGYTF
d_call: .; v_call: TRBV20-1; j_call: TRBJ2-1; clone_size: .; cdr3_nt: TGCAGTGCTAGAGAGTTTCGACAGTTCTTC; cdr3_aa: CSAREFRQFF
d_call: .; v_call: TRBV18; j_call: TRBJ2-2; clone_size: .; cdr3_nt: TGTGCCAGCTCACCTGTACTGGGATACACCGGGGAGCTGTTTTTT; cdr3_aa: CASSPVLGYTGELFF
d_call: .; v_call: TRBV6-5; j_call: TRBJ1-2; clone_size: .; cdr3_nt: TGTGCCAGCAGTCTTGGACTCTATGGCTACACCTTC; cdr3_aa: CASSLGLYGYTF
d_call: .; v_call: TRBV15; j_call: TRBJ1-1; clone_size: once; cdr3_nt: TGTGCCACCAGCAGAGAGTTTAACTCTGAAGCTTTCTTT; cdr3_aa: CATSREFNSEAFF